This TCR beta chain was sequenced during a study of sequential checkpoint blockade in melanoma. This clone was seen repeatedly, ten times or more. The CDR3 sequence is 14 residues long. V lost 6 bases, J lost 8 bases, and 19 bases lay in between. CDR1 and CDR2 from the germline V gene are MNHEY and SVGAGI. Measured with immunoSEQ multiplex PCR; TCRdb has only the in-frame clones, and not every one. The data show 1,500 to 2,000 clones, around 49% seen once. The treatment: randomized to nivolumab then ipilimumab (arm A) or the reverse (arm B). Sorted cells were live CD3+CD8+, lacking CD19 and CD56, from PBMCs.

The chain joins TRBV6-5 to TRBJ1-2; D not certain. The TCR sequence derives from a human patient with melanoma. Some clones in this sample may be carry-over from other donors' samples. The sample was CD8+ T cells sorted from blood (inferred from file names), taken from a patient given nivolumab and ipilimumab in sequence. The CDR3 DNA reads as TGTGCCAGCAGCCGCAGCTTTGAGGGTGGAGGCTACACCTTC. Amino acid sequence: CASSRSFEGGGYTF.